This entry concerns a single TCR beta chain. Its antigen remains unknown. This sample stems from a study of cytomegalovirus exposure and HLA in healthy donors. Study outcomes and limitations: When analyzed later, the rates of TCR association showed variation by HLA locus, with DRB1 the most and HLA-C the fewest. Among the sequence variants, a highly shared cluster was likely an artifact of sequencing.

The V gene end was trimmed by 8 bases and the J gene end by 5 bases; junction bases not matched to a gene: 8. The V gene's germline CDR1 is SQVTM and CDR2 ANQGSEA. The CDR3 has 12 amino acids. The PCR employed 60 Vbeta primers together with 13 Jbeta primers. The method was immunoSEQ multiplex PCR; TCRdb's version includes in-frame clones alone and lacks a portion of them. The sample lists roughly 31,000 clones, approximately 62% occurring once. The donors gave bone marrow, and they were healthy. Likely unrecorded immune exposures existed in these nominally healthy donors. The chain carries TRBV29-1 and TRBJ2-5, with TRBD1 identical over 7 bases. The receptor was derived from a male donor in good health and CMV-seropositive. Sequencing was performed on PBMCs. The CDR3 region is CSYRTGPETQYF. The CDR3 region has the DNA TGCAGCTATAGGACAGGACCGGAGACCCAGTACTTC.